Listed below are T cell receptor beta chains from one sample, sequenced in a study of cytomegalovirus exposure and HLA in healthy donors. The method was immunoSEQ multiplex PCR; TCRdb's version includes in-frame clones alone and lacks a portion of them. In the table there are about 160,000 clones, around four fifths of which are singletons. The sequencing sample was made of PBMCs. The receptors were gathered from a man aged 18 to 29 in good health and CMV-seronegative. CDR3s include the opening cysteine and the closing phenylalanine or tryptophan. D genes are given only for firm matches. Size tells how often a clone was seen (once, few, many) or the class of an expanded clone, and some rows leave it out.

>TRBV18|TRBJ1-2|10|-|-
TGTGCCAGCTCAGCTACTGGCTACACCTTC
CASSATGYTF
>TRBV19|TRBJ2-7|14|-|-
TGTGCCAGTAGTATAGATTTAGGGGGAAACGAGCAGTACTTC
CASSIDLGGNEQYF
>TRBV4-1|TRBJ1-4|15|-|-
TGCGCCAGCAGCCAAGATCCGGGAAGGAATGAAAAACTGTTTTTT
CASSQDPGRNEKLFF
>TRBV25-1|TRBJ2-7|14|-|-
TGTGCCAGCAGTGATGCAAGCGACCTCGGGGAGCAGTACTTC
CASSDASDLGEQYF
>TRBV15|TRBJ2-1|16|TRBD2|-
TGTGCCACCAGCAGAGATGGGGGGGGAGCCTACAATGAGCAGTTCTTC
CATSRDGGGAYNEQFF
>TRBV13|TRBJ1-1|16|TRBD1|few
TGTGCCAGCAGCAGGTCCTTCAGGGGGATGAACACTGAAGCTTTCTTT
CASSRSFRGMNTEAFF
>TRBV20-1|TRBJ2-2|11|-|-
TGCAGTGCTCTTTACGGCGGGGAGCTGTTTTTT
CSALYGGELFF
>TRBV2|TRBJ1-6|15|-|-
TGTGCCAGCAGTGGAACAGGGTGGTCGTATTCACCCCTCCACTTT
CASSGTGWSYSPLHF
>TRBV18|TRBJ2-7|20|-|-
TGTGCCAGCTCACACATCATGGTTTGGACAGCGAATACTCACCCTTACGAGCAGTACTTC
CASSHIMVWTANTHPYEQYF
>TRBV5-5|TRBJ2-7|15|TRBD2|-
TGTGCCAGCAGCTCGTCTCGAGCGGGGGACTACGAGCAGTACTTC
CASSSSRAGDYEQYF
>TRBV11-2|TRBJ1-2|18|-|-
TGTGCCAGCAGCCCCTTCCCAGGGGCTGTGGGCCTGCTGCATGGCTACACCTTC
CASSPFPGAVGLLHGYTF
>TRBV30|TRBJ1-5|14|-|-
TGTGCCTGGAGTAAAGTACTTAGCAATCAGCCCCAGCATTTT
CAWSKVLSNQPQHF
>TRBV4-1|TRBJ2-2|15|-|once
TGCGCCAGCAGCCAGGCGGGACCTCGGTCCGGGGAGCTGTTTTTT
CASSQAGPRSGELFF
>TRBV5-1|TRBJ1-4|16|-|-
TGCGCCAGCAGCTTAGCAGCGGGGAAGTACAATGAAAAACTGTTTTTT
CASSLAAGKYNEKLFF
>TRBV15|TRBJ2-5|14|-|-
TGTGCCACCAGCAGGCCCGGAGGAAGGAAGACCCAGTACTTC
CATSRPGGRKTQYF
>TRBV9|TRBJ1-1|14|TRBD1|-
TGTGCCAGCAGCCCCTGGGACAGGGGCACTGAAGCTTTCTTT
CASSPWDRGTEAFF
>TRBV18|TRBJ1-1|13|-|-
TGTGCCAGCTCACCAGTGATAGAGGATGAAGCTTTCTTT
CASSPVIEDEAFF
>TRBV4-3|TRBJ1-2|17|TRBD1|-
TGCGCCAGCAGCCAAGAGGGGCCAGGGGGCGGCCTATATGGCTACACCTTC
CASSQEGPGGGLYGYTF
>TRBV2|TRBJ1-2|15|-|once
TGTGCCAGCAGCGAAGCGGAGGGGCAGGCGTATGGCTACACCTTC
CASSEAEGQAYGYTF
>TRBV30|TRBJ2-7|15|TRBD1|-
TGTGCCTGGAGTTTTACCGGGACAGGGACGGGGGAGCAGTACTTC
CAWSFTGTGTGEQYF
>TRBV7-7|TRBJ2-2|15|TRBD1|-
TGTGCTAGCAGCTCTACCCGGACAGGGACCGGGGAGCTGTTTTTT
CASSSTRTGTGELFF
>TRBV5-1|TRBJ1-1|13|-|-
TGCGCCAGCAGCCGCGGACTCAACACTGAAGCTTTCTTT
CASSRGLNTEAFF
>TRBV19|TRBJ2-2|16|-|-
TGTGCCAGTAGCCACCCGCGGGGGCGCAGCACCGGGGAGCTGTTTTTT
CASSHPRGRSTGELFF
>TRBV7-3|TRBJ1-2|12|TRBD1|-
TGTGCCAGCAGCCCCGGGGACAGTGGCTACACCTTC
CASSPGDSGYTF
>TRBV5-1|TRBJ2-3|16|TRBD1|-
TGCGCCAGCAGCTCCAACCGGGACAGGGGAACAGATACGCAGTATTTT
CASSSNRDRGTDTQYF
>TRBV27|TRBJ2-3|15|TRBD1|-
TGTGCCAGCAGTGGGACAGCCGAGAACACAGATACGCAGTATTTT
CASSGTAENTDTQYF
>TRBV21-1|TRBJ1-1|14|-|few
TGTGCCAGCAGCGCGGTCCTCGGAAACACTGAAGCTTTCTTT
CASSAVLGNTEAFF
>TRBV5-1|TRBJ1-2|16|TRBD1|-
TGCGCCAGCAGCTTGGAGGGACAGGGGTTTCAGGGAGGCTACACCTTC
CASSLEGQGFQGGYTF
>TRBV9|TRBJ2-3|17|-|-
TGTGCCAGCAGCCCCTGGGCTAGCGAGAACGTAGCAGATACGCAGTATTTT
CASSPWASENVADTQYF
>TRBV28|TRBJ2-7|12|-|few
TGTGCCAGCAGTTTCGGATCGGGGGAGCAGTACTTC
CASSFGSGEQYF
>TRBV19|TRBJ2-7|16|TRBD2|-
TGTGCCAGTAGTGGAGGACTAGCGGAGAGGGTCTACGAGCAGTACTTC
CASSGGLAERVYEQYF
>TRBV7-2|TRBJ2-3|14|-|-
TGTGCCAGCAGCCTGCGGGCCAGCACAGATACGCAGTATTTT
CASSLRASTDTQYF
>TRBV16|TRBJ1-2|14|-|-
TGTGCCAGCAGCCGAAATGTCGGGGACTATGGCTACACCTTC
CASSRNVGDYGYTF
>TRBV29-1|TRBJ2-7|13|TRBD2|-
TGCAGCGTTGAAGATCGCGGGGGGGACGAGCAGTACTTC
CSVEDRGGDEQYF
>TRBV28|TRBJ2-3|16|TRBD2|-
TGTGCCAGCAGTTTGGCCCCTAGCGGGGACACAGATACGCAGTATTTT
CASSLAPSGDTDTQYF
>TRBV28|TRBJ2-7|17|TRBD2|-
TGTGCCAGCAGCTTAGGACCCGGGACTAGCCGCTCCTACGAGCAGTACTTC
CASSLGPGTSRSYEQYF
>TRBV2|TRBJ1-5|15|TRBD1|-
TGTGCCAGCAGCACAGGGGGCCCGAGCAATCAGCCCCAGCATTTT
CASSTGGPSNQPQHF
>TRBV2|TRBJ1-2|15|-|-
TGTGCCAGCAGTGAACTGGCTGGACAGCCCTGGGGCTACACCTTC
CASSELAGQPWGYTF
>TRBV29-1|TRBJ1-1|15|-|-
TGCAGCGTTGAAGTGGCCGGGATATTGAACACTGAAGCTTTCTTT
CSVEVAGILNTEAFF
>TRBV2|TRBJ1-6|15|-|-
TGTGCCAGCAGTAGGGGGGGCCAGAGGACTTCACCCCTCCACTTT
CASSRGGQRTSPLHF
>TRBV5-1|TRBJ2-7|14|-|-
TGCGCCAGCAGCCTCCCCACAGGAACCTACGAGCAGTACTTC
CASSLPTGTYEQYF
>TRBV19|TRBJ2-2|18|TRBD2|-
TGTGCCAGTAGTATGGGGACTAGCGGGGGGCACGGCACCGGGGAGCTGTTTTTT
CASSMGTSGGHGTGELFF
>TRBV9|TRBJ2-3|15|TRBD2|-
TGTGCCAGCAGCGCTAGCGGGAGGGCCGCAGATACGCAGTATTTT
CASSASGRAADTQYF
>TRBV18|TRBJ1-1|17|-|-
TGTGCCAGCTCACCACTGGGAGGATCGGGGGACGGCACTGAAGCTTTCTTT
CASSPLGGSGDGTEAFF
>TRBV29-1|TRBJ1-2|12|-|-
TGCAGCGCCGGAGGTTGGGTCTATGGCTACACCTTC
CSAGGWVYGYTF
>TRBV14|TRBJ2-3|14|-|-
TGTGCCAGCAGCCATTGGGCCGACACAGATACGCAGTATTTT
CASSHWADTDTQYF
>TRBV7-2|TRBJ2-7|14|TRBD1|-
TGTGCCAGCAGCGCCGGGACAGGTTCCTACGAGCAGTACTTC
CASSAGTGSYEQYF
>TRBV29-1|TRBJ1-5|14|-|-
TGCAGCGTTGAAGGTGATGAGGAGGATCAGCCCCAGCATTTT
CSVEGDEEDQPQHF
>TRBV15|TRBJ1-3|16|-|-
TGTGCCACCAGCAGAATAGGGAACAGGGCTGGAAACACCATATATTTT
CATSRIGNRAGNTIYF
>TRBV5-1|TRBJ1-6|15|TRBD1|-
TGCGCCAGCAGCTTGTCGAACAGGGGGCTTTCACCCCTCCACTTT
CASSLSNRGLSPLHF
>TRBV12-5|TRBJ1-1|14|-|few
TGTGCTAGTGGTTTGGTACTCGAAAACGCTGAAGCTTTCTTT
CASGLVLENAEAFF
>TRBV6-1|TRBJ2-1|15|-|-
TGTGCCAGCAGGTCGGGATCTGGCATCTACAATGAGCAGTTCTTC
CASRSGSGIYNEQFF
>TRBV2|TRBJ1-2|14|-|-
TGTGCCAGCAGCCTAGAGGAAGCTAACTATGGCTACACCTTC
CASSLEEANYGYTF
>TRBV5-6|TRBJ2-3|17|TRBD1|-
TGTGCCAGCAGCTTGGCCCGGGACAGGGGGCTATCAGATACGCAGTATTTT
CASSLARDRGLSDTQYF
>TRBV7-2|TRBJ1-5|17|-|-
TGTGCCAGCAGCTTAGGCCCCCTTCGGGAAAACAATCAGCCCCAGCATTTT
CASSLGPLRENNQPQHF
>TRBV28|TRBJ2-1|14|TRBD2|-
TGTGCCAGCAGTGCGGGACTAGTAGTGGGTGAGCAGTTCTTC
CASSAGLVVGEQFF
>TRBV11-2|TRBJ1-6|16|-|-
TGTGCCAGCAGCCCCCGTCGACAGTCCTATAATTCACCCCTCCACTTT
CASSPRRQSYNSPLHF